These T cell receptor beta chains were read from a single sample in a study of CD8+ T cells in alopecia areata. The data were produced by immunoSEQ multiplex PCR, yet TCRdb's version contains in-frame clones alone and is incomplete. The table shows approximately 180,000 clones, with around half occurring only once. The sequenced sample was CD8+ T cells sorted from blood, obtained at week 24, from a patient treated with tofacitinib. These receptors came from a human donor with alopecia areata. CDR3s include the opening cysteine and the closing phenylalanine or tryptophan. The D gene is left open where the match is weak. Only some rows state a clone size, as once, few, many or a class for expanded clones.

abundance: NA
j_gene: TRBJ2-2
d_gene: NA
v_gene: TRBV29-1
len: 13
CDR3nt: TGCAGCGTTGAACGTAGGGGGACCGGGGAGCTGTTTTTT
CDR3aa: CSVERRGTGELFF

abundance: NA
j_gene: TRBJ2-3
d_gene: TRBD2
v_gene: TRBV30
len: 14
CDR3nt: TGTGCCTGGAAAGCGGGGGGTGTTTTAGATACGCAGTATTTT
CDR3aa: CAWKAGGVLDTQYF

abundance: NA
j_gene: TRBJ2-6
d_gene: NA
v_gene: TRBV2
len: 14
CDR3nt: TGTGCCAGCAGTGAGGGCCCTGGGGCCAACGTCCTGACTTTC
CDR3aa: CASSEGPGANVLTF

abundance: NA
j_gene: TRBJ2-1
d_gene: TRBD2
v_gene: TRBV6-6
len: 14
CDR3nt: TGTGCCGCAAGGGCCCAGCGGGGGGCGAATGAGCAGTTCTTC
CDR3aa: CAARAQRGANEQFF

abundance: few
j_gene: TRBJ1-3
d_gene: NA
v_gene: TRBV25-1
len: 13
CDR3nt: TGTGCCAGCAGTGACCTTACTGGAAACACCATATATTTT
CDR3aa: CASSDLTGNTIYF

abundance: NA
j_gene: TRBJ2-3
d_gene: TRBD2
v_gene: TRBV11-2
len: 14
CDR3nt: TGTGCCAGCAACTACGGCGGGGGTGCAGATACGCAGTATTTT
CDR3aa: CASNYGGGADTQYF

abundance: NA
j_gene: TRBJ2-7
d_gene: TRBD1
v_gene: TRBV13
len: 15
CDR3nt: TGTGCCAGCAGCTTAGGCCGAGGACAGGCCTACGAGCAGTACTTC
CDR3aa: CASSLGRGQAYEQYF

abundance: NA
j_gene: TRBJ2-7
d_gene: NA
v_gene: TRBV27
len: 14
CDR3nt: TGTGCCAGCTCACCCACGGGGGTTGCCTACGAGCAGTACTTC
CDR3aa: CASSPTGVAYEQYF

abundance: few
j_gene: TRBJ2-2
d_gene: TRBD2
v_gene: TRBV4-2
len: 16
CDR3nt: TGTGCCAGCATATCCGGGACTAGCGAGTACACCGGGGAGCTGTTTTTT
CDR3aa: CASISGTSEYTGELFF

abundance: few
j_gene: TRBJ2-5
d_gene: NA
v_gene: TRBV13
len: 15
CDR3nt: TGTGCCAGCAGCTTAGGTGGCAGCGCTCAAGAGACCCAGTACTTC
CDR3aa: CASSLGGSAQETQYF

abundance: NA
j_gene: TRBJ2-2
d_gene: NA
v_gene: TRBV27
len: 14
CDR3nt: TGTGCCAGCAGTCCCCGGGACACCACCGGGGAGCTGTTTTTT
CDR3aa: CASSPRDTTGELFF

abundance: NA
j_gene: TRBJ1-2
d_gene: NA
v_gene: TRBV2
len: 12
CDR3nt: TGTGCCAGCAGTGAAAGGTGGAATGGCTACACCTTC
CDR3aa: CASSERWNGYTF

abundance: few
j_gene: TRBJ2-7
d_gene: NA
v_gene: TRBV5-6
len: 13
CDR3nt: TGTGCCAGCAGCTTCGGGGGCTCCTACGAGCAGTACTTC
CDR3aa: CASSFGGSYEQYF

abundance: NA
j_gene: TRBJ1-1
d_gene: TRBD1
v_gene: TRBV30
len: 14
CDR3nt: TGTGCCTGGAGTCCGGGACAGGGACGGACTGAAGCTTTCTTT
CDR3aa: CAWSPGQGRTEAFF